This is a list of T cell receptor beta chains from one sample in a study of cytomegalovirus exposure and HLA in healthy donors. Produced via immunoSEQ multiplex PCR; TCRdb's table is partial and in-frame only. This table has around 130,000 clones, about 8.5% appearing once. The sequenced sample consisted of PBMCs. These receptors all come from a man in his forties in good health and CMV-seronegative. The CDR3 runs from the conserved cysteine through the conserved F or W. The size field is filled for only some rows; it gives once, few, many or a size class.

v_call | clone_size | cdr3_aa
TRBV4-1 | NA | CASSQGERSGTEAFF
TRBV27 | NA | CASTLAGTGRLGEQFF
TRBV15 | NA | CATSRDYYPETQYF
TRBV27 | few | CASRPSEGSSYNEQFF
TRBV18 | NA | CASSPTAYNEQFF
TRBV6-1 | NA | CASSRGFDSPLHF
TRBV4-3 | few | CASSQVPRGYGYTF
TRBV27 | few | CASSLRPRTGANEQYF
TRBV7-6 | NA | CASSLVASGGAEETQYF
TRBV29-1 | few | CSVETSGGTDTQYF
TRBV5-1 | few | CASSLEGSSGGLTDTQYF
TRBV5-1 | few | CASSTSPSYEQYF
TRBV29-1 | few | CSVEDSGSEQYF
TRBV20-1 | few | CSASPGYEQYF
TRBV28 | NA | CASSPGRTSYEQYF
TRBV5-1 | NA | CASSLYPDNEQFF
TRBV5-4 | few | CASSLPPGTTNTGELFF
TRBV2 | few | CASSFVQGSHAFF
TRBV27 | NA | CASTRTGSETQYF
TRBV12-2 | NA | CASRLDSDNQPQHF
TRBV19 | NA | CASTRGGDEKLFF
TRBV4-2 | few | CASSQTPGQGGHEQYF
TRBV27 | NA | CASSLFRETEAFF
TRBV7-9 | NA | CASSPQTRFSDTQYF
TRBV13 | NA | CASSLGRGSGDEQYF
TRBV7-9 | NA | CASGPPLAGSGGTGDTQYF
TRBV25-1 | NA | CASSGYGGAWETQYF
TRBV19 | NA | CASSMSSVGQGASGYTF
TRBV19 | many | CASSRGNSNQPQHF
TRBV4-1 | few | CASSQARQGNWDEQYF
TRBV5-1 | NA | CASSSGSQETQYF
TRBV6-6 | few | CASSYSRGRFEKLFF
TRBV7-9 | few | CASSLPSDSANTGELFF
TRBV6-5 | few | CASRGAVANYGYTF
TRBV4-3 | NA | CASSQSGTGTGGLFF